This passage covers 3 T cell receptor beta chains from one sample sequenced in a study of a mutant IDH1 vaccine in newly diagnosed glioma. Antigens for these TCRs are unknown. The protocol was immunoSEQ multiplex PCR, while the TCRdb copy is restricted to in-frame clones and leaves out a portion. The table lists under 150,000 clones, 75% to 90% of them singletons. Time point meaning: week 11, during vaccination. The study gave 300 ug of mutant IDH1 20-mer peptide per vaccine dose, with topical imiquimod. Sample: PBMCs, taken from a glioma patient whose treatment included an IDH1 peptide vaccine. These receptors were taken from a woman in her forties or fifties with glioma.

The chain is built from TRBV6-5 and TRBJ2-3, with D possibly being TRBD2 (5 bases). The germline V gene has CDR1 MNHEY and CDR2 SVGAGI. The CDR3 covers 15 residues. V was pared by 0 bases and J by 5 bases, with 12 bases between. In nucleotides, the CDR3 is TGTGCCAGCAGTTACTCAGCGCTAGCCCAAGATACGCAGTATTTT. Encoded protein: CASSYSALAQDTQYF.

The chain joins TRBV27 to TRBJ1-2, with 7 bases fitting TRBD1. J gave up 2 bases and V 9 bases, and 9 bases lay outside the gene matches. CDR1 MNHEY and CDR2 SMNVEV come from the germline V gene (reference sequence). The CDR3 consists of 14 residues. The CDR3 loop reads CASRAGGGNYGYTF. The DNA for the CDR3 is TGTGCCAGTCGGGCAGGGGGAGGGAACTATGGCTACACCTTC.

The chain combines TRBV18 with TRBJ1-6, with D perhaps matching TRBD1 (6 bases). The V end lost 6 bases, the J end lost 0 bases, and 15 bases lay between the germline ends. This CDR3 has 17 residues. Germline V gives CDR1 KGHSH, CDR2 LQKENI. Here the CDR3 DNA reads TGTGCCAGCTCCCCAGGAGGGGGGCGCTCCTATAATTCACCCCTCCACTTT. Amino acid sequence: CASSPGGGRSYNSPLHF.